Following are 13 T cell receptor beta chains from one sample sequenced in a study of metastatic and nonmetastatic thyroid tumors (dated by TCRdb to between 2020 and 2021). No patient had received any treatment before thyroid surgery. Library preparation employed PCR. The sequencing machine was an Illumina HiSeq 4000. TCRdb itself trimmed the public reads at Q25 with fastp, ran MiXCR and retained productive beta chains. The table for this sample lists tens of thousands of clones; roughly 24% of them were counted only once. The top ten hold approximately 15% of the sample. The sample was tumor tissue. The receptors were sampled from a female donor with papillary thyroid cancer or a benign thyroid nodule (not recorded which). Some clones in this sample may be carry-over from other donors' samples.

This clone was seen only once. The chain joins TRBV5-1 to TRBJ2-7; D is possibly TRBD2 (5 bases). Germline CDR1 reads SGHRS; CDR2 reads YFSETQ. Deletions cut 0 bases from V and 5 bases from J, with 12 bases between. The CDR3 sequence is 14 residues long. Written as DNA, the CDR3 is TGCGCCAGCAGCTTGGCCGGGGTCCCCCACGAGCAGTACTTC. Translation: CASSLAGVPHEQYF. The full variable domain, in which reference TRBV5-1 and TRBJ2-7 provide the parts outside the CDR3, is KAGVTQTPRYLIKTRGQQVTLSCSPISGHRSVSWYQQTPGQGLQFLFEYFSETQRNKGNFPGRFSGRQFSNSRSEMNVSTLELGDSALYLCASSLAGVPHEQYFGPGTRLTVT.

This clone was observed at least ten times. The rearrangement links TRBV28 to TRBJ2-5; the D gene could be TRBD1 or TRBD2 (6 bases each). V was pared by 2 bases and J by 4 bases, with 11 bases between. The CDR3 runs to 14 residues. CDR1 MDHEN and CDR2 SYDVKM come from the germline V gene. CDR3 region: CASSLRGAPETQYF. For the CDR3, the DNA is TGTGCCAGCAGTTTAAGGGGGGCCCCAGAGACCCAGTACTTC.

The table lists this clone with many counts. The chain employs TRBV28 and TRBJ1-1; 10 bases line up with TRBD1. V was pared by 2 bases and J by 10 bases, with 1 base of the junction left unmatched. The CDR3 loop spans 12 amino acids. Per the germline V gene, CDR1 is MDHEN and CDR2 is SYDVKM. The CDR3 region has the DNA TGTGCCAGCAGTTTAGACAGGGGGCGAGCTTTCTTT. Amino acids: CASSLDRGRAFF.

This clone was counted between two and nine times. It may be a read error: a sequence one base away is much more abundant. The V and J genes are TRBV20-1 and TRBJ2-3, with no clear D. The CDR3 is 12 amino acids. In germline, CDR1 is DFQATT, CDR2 SNEGSKA (reference sequence). The ends were cut back, 3 bases at V and 2 bases at J, with 6 bases in the middle. CDR3 region: CSASLYTDTQYF. CDR3 DNA sequence: TGCAGTGCTAGTTTGTACACAGATACGCAGTATTTT.

This clone showed up many times. This sequence may be a read error, since a much larger clone differs from it by one base. Because the CDR3 is missing its conserved closing phenylalanine or tryptophan, this is likely a read error. The chain's CDR3 is CASSSRSGANVLTS. Here the CDR3 DNA reads TGTGCCAGCAGTTCAAGGTCAGGGGCCAACGTCCTGACTTCC. The chain combines TRBV6-5 with TRBJ2-6; D not certain. V was clipped by 4 bases and J by 4 bases, with 8 bases between them. The CDR3 is made up of 14 amino acids. Germline V lookup: CDR1 MNHEY, CDR2 SVGAGI.

This chain links TRBV5-1 with TRBJ2-2; 9 bases fit TRBD1. Per germline, CDR1 SGHRS and CDR2 YFSETQ. Germline trimming cut 3 bases from V and 9 bases from J; bases unmatched to any gene: 9. There are 15 residues in the CDR3. CDR3: CASSWRTGDGRELFF. The CDR3 DNA sequence: TGCGCCAGCAGCTGGAGGACAGGGGATGGGAGGGAGCTGTTTTTT.

This clone was detected a few times. This sequence may be a read error, since a much larger clone differs from it by one base. J is TRBJ2-3 and V is TRBV6-1; 7 bases agree with TRBD2. Unmatched junction bases numbered 4, after V lost 3 bases and J lost 7 bases. The CDR3 has 13 residues. Per germline, CDR1 MNHNS and CDR2 SASEGT. CDR3 coding DNA: TGTGCCAGCAGTGAGCGGGAGCAATATACGCAGTATTTT. As protein: CASSEREQYTQYF.

The rearrangement links TRBV11-1 to TRBJ1-2, with 9 positions matching TRBD1. This CDR3 spans 14 amino acids. Germline V gives CDR1 SGHAT, CDR2 FQDESV (reference sequence). J gave up 4 bases and V 4 bases, and 4 bases lay outside the gene matches. This CDR3 is CASSSQGAGYGYTF. CDR3 DNA sequence: TGTGCCAGCAGCTCACAGGGGGCGGGCTATGGCTACACCTTC. The whole variable domain, filled in from reference TRBV11-1 and TRBJ1-2, reads EAEVAQSPRYKITEKSQAVAFWCDPISGHATLYWYRQILGQGPELLVQFQDESVVDDSQLPKDRFSAERLKGVDSTLKIQPAELGDSAMYLCASSSQGAGYGYTFGSGTRLTVV.

This clone was seen a few times. The junction departs from the called germline gene at one end, perhaps through a read error. The chain employs TRBV6-2 or TRBV6-3 and TRBJ2-1, with 11 bases aligning to TRBD2. Germline V gives CDR1 MNHEY, CDR2 SVGEGT. The CDR3 is 15 residues long. In nucleotides, the CDR3 is TGTGCCAGCAGCTACTCGACTAGCGGGAACGATGAGCAGTTCTTC. Protein product: CASSYSTSGNDEQFF.

As to this clone: The same CDR3 also results from other DNA sequences found in this sample. V and J are TRBV5-6 and TRBJ2-3; TRBD2 aligns across 7 bases. This CDR3 is built from 13 residues. Germline trimming cut 4 bases from V and 3 bases from J; bases unmatched to any gene: 2. Germline V lookup: CDR1 SGHDT, CDR2 YYEEEE. CDR3 amino acids: CASSGGETDTQYF. The CDR3 DNA sequence: TGTGCCAGCAGCGGGGGGGAAACAGATACGCAGTATTTT. The whole variable domain, filled in from reference TRBV5-6 and TRBJ2-3, reads DAGVTQSPTHLIKTRGQQVTLRCSPKSGHDTVSWYQQALGQGPQFIFQYYEEEERQRGNFPDRFSGHQFPNYSSELNVNALLLGDSALYLCASSGGETDTQYFGPGTRLTVL.

Details on this clone: One end of the junction is discordant with germline, which a read error may explain. This sequence joins TRBV6-1 and TRBJ1-4; 8 bases map to TRBD1. Germline assignment: CDR1 MNHNS and CDR2 SASEGT. This CDR3 region has 14 residues. The CDR3 spells CASSLDRAYEKLFF. CDR3 DNA: TGTGCCAGCAGTCTGGACAGGGCTTATGAAAAACTTTTTTTT.

A few counts support this clone. This chain joins TRBV6-1 and TRBJ2-2; TRBD1 agrees at 7 bases. The length of the CDR3 is 14 residues. J lost 6 bases, V lost 5 bases, and 6 bases had no gene match. The germline gives CDR1 MNHNS, CDR2 SASEGT. The CDR3 nucleotides read TGTGCCAGCAGTAGACAGGGTTGGGCCGGGGAGCTGTTTTTT. Its translation is CASSRQGWAGELFF.

This clone was counted at least ten times. V gene TRBV28 combines with J gene TRBJ2-3; TRBD2 agrees at 16 bases. V was clipped by 2 bases and J by 4 bases; unmatched bases: 9. This CDR3 has 19 amino acids. Germline CDR1 and CDR2: MDHEN and SYDVKM. The CDR3 loop is CASSLGWGLAGGLADTQYF. The CDR3 coding sequence is TGTGCCAGCAGTTTAGGTTGGGGACTAGCGGGAGGGCTGGCAGATACGCAGTATTTT.